This T cell receptor (beta chain) is drawn from a study of post-analysis software for immune sequencing data. Each TCR beta cDNA library carried unique molecular identifiers. T cells, about 0.9 to 10 million of them, yielded some 540,000 cDNA molecules. Using its own MiXCR run on the PCR reads, TCRdb lists one record per CDR3 protein. The table includes roughly 600,000 distinct CDR3 sequences, roughly 40% detected once. The CDR3 loop spans 12 amino acids. Trimming pared 1 base from V and 15 bases from J, leaving 16 bases between. Germline-derived CDR1 and CDR2 are SQVTM and ANQGSEA. The study, taken as a whole, reports: Same-batch samples co-clustered strongly by F measure. Controls showed lower frequencies than patients for roughly 5 TRBV segments, and TRBV5-6, TRBV5-1 and TRBV20-1 were among these. Multiple sclerosis patients had significantly lower normalized Chao1 diversity than controls.

Note on this clonotype: Its target is not known.

The clonotype comes from a girl aged 5-17 years with multiple sclerosis. This rearrangement joins TRBV29-1 to TRBJ2-1, with D unclear. The specimen was blood. The chain's CDR3 is CSVEVGGLSRFF. As DNA, the CDR3 is TGCAGCGTTGAAGTGGGTGGCCTCTCGAGGTTCTTC.